The present TCR beta chain was sequenced within a study of T-cell memory formation after mild COVID-19 (dated by TCRdb to about 2021). At the level of the whole study: TCR sequence clusters from the two donors were largely donor specific. In two donors, T-cell clones that expanded and contracted after mild COVID-19 were tracked by sequencing TCRalpha and TCRbeta repertoires over time. The cohort was made up of two young adult volunteers, one female and one male, who were previously healthy. Points the paper makes about the study in general: Some responding clones were detected in pre-infection memory, suggesting pre-existing cross-reactive memory T cells joined the SARS-CoV-2 response. SARS-CoV-2 specificity of the second-wave clones peaking on day 37 was not confirmed. The study covered only a couple of mild cases, and larger cohorts including severe cases with pre-infection samples were considered necessary. Clones contracting from day 15 to 85 had balanced CD4/CD8 phenotypes, while a second wave expanding from day 15 to 37 was biased towards CD4+. Contracting CD4+ clones appeared mostly in the CM and EM memory subsets, whereas CD8+ clones were enriched in EMRA.

Sequenced on an Illumina NovaSeq 6000. TCRalpha and TCRbeta cDNA libraries were built by 5'RACE with constant-segment primers, adding sample barcodes and unique molecular identifiers. RNA was extracted from every sample with Trizol reagent. Amplification of the libraries took two PCR steps, and the second step added a second sample barcode plus Illumina TruSeq adapters. Libraries were sequenced on an Illumina NovaSeq with 2 x 150 bp paired-end reads. Per the authors' processing: Demultiplexing of reads and collapsing into UMI-guided consensus sequences were performed with migec v1.2.7. Using mixcr v2.1.11, UMI consensuses were aligned to TRA and TRB V and J templates and then assembled into clonotypes. Clonotypes were classified as expanded or contracted when called significant by both edgeR and NoisET, with noise models trained on biological replicates. For edgeR calls, the thresholds were a false discovery rate-adjusted p below 0.01 and a log2 fold-change of 1. As an exploratory analysis of dynamics, max-normalized trajectories of the 1000 most abundant clonotypes were examined with PCA combined with hierarchical clustering. Separately sequenced CD4+ and CD8+ repertoires were used to assign the CD4 or CD8 phenotype of responding clones. Using fastp trimming at Q25 and MiXCR clonotype assembly, TCRdb reanalyzed the public sequencing data and kept in-frame beta chains. Rows merge per CDR3 protein into single entries with the most common DNA and genes. It is TCRdb's table, rather than the study itself, that gives the V and J calls and clone size. This sample lists 250,000 to 300,000 distinct CDR3 sequences; more than 15% were detected once. The ten top clones hold roughly 20% of the sample.

Ficoll-Paque density gradient centrifugation was the method used to isolate PBMCs. The CDR3 has 12 amino acids, counting the end cysteine and phenylalanine. Only the CDR3 region is kept as DNA, spanning 36 bases read in frame from base 1. With respect to this clonotype: Its antigen has not been determined. No per-base quality is available; no much larger clone lies one base away.

This chain joins TRBV21-1 to TRBJ2-1. TRBV21-1 is shown as a pseudogene. This receptor was identified in a man aged 18 to 29 who had mild COVID-19 (a few samples of this study predate the infection). The sample titles of this study are shuffled in the database, so cell type and time point are left out; the donor was told from shared clones. Sequences were obtained from PBMCs or a T cell subset sorted from them (not recorded which). The CDR3 in this case is CASSKKINEQFF. The bases are TGTGCCAGCAGCAAAAAAATCAATGAGCAGTTCTTC.